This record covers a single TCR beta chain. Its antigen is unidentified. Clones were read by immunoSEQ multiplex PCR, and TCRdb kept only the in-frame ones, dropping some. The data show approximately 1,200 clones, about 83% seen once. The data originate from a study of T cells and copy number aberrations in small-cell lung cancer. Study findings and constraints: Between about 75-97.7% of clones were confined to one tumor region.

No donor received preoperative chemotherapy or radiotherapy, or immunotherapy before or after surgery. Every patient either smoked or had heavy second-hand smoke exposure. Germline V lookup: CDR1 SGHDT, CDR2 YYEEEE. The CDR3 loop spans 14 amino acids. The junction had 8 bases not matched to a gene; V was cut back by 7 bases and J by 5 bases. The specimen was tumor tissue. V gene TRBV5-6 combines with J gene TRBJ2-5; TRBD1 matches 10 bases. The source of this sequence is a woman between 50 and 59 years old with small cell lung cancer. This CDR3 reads CASERQGAMETQYF. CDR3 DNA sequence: TGTGCCAGCGAACGACAGGGGGCGATGGAGACCCAGTACTTC.